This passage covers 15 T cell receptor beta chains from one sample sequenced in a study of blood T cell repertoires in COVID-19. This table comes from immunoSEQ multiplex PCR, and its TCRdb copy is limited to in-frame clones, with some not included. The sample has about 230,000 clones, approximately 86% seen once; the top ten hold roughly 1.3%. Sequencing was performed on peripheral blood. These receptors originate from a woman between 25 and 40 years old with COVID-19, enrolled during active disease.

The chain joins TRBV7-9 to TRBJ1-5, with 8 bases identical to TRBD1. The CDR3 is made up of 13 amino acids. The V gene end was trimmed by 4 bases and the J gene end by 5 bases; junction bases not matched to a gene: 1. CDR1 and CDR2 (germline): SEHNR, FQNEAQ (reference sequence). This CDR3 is CASSSDRDQPQHF. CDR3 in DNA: TGTGCCAGCAGCTCGGACAGGGATCAGCCCCAGCATTTT.

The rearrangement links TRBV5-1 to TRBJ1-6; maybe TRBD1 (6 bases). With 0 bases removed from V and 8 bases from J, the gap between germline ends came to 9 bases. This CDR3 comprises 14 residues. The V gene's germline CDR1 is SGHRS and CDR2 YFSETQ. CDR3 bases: TGCGCCAGCAGCTTGGTCAGGGGCTATTCACCCCTCCACTTT. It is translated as CASSLVRGYSPLHF. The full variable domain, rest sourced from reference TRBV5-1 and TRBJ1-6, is KAGVTQTPRYLIKTRGQQVTLSCSPISGHRSVSWYQQTPGQGLQFLFEYFSETQRNKGNFPGRFSGRQFSNSRSEMNVSTLELGDSALYLCASSLVRGYSPLHFGNGTRLTVT.

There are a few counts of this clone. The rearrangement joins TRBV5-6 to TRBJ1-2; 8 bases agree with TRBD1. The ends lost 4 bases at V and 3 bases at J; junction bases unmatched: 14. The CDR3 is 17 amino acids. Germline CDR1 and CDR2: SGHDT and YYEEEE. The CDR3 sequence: CASSPGLVPGGDYGYTF. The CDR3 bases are TGTGCCAGCAGCCCTGGGTTGGTGCCAGGGGGCGACTATGGCTACACCTTC. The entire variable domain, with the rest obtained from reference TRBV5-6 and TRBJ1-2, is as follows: DAGVTQSPTHLIKTRGQQVTLRCSPKSGHDTVSWYQQALGQGPQFIFQYYEEEERQRGNFPDRFSGHQFPNYSSELNVNALLLGDSALYLCASSPGLVPGGDYGYTFGSGTRLTVV.

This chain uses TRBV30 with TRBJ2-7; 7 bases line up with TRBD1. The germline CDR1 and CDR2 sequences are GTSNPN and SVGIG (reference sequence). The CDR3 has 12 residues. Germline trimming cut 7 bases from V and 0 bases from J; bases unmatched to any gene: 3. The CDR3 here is CASGQASYEQYF. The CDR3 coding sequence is TGTGCCTCCGGACAGGCCTCCTACGAGCAGTACTTC.

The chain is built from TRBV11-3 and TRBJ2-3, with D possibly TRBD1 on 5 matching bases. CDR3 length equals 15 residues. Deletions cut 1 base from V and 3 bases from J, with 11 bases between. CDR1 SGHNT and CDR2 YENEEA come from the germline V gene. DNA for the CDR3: TGTGCCAGCAGCTTAGGAAGGGGTAGGACAGATACGCAGTATTTT. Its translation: CASSLGRGRTDTQYF.

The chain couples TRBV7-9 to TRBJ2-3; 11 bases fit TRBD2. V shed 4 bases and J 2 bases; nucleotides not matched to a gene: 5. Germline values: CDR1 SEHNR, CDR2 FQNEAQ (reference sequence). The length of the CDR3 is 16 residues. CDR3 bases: TGTGCCAGCAGCTCTCCTAGCGGGGGGCCCACAGATACGCAGTATTTT. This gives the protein CASSSPSGGPTDTQYF. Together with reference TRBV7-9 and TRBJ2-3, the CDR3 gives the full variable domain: DTGVSQNPRHKITKRGQNVTFRCDPISEHNRLYWYRQTLGQGPEFLTYFQNEAQLEKSRLLSDRFSAERPKGSFSTLEIQRTEQGDSAMYLCASSSPSGGPTDTQYFGPGTRLTVL.

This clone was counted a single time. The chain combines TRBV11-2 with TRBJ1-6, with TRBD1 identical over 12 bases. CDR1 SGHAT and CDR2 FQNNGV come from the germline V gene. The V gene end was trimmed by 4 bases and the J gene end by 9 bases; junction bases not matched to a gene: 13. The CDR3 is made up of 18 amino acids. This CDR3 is CASSSRDRGHPGGSPLHF. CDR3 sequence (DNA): TGTGCCAGCAGCTCCCGGGACAGGGGGCACCCTGGGGGTTCACCCCTCCACTTT.

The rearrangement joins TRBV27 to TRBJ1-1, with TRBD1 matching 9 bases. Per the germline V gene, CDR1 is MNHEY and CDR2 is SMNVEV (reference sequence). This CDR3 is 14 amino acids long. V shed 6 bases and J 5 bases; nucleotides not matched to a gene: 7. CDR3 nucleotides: TGTGCCAGCAGCCGCACCGACAGGGGGACTGAAGCTTTCTTT. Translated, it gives CASSRTDRGTEAFF.

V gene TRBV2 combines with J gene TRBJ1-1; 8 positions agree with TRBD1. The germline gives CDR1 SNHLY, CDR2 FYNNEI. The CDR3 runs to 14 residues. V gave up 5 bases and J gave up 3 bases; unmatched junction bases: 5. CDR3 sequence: CASSYLTGDTEAFF. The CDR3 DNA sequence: TGTGCCAGCAGTTACCTGACAGGGGACACTGAAGCTTTCTTT.

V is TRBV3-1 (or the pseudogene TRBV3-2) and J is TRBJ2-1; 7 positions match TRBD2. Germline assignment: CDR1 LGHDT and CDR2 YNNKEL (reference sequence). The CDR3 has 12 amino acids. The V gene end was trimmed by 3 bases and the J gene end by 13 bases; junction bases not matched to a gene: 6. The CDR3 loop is CASSQSRLAQFF. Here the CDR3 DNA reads TGTGCCAGCAGCCAGAGTAGACTAGCCCAGTTCTTC.

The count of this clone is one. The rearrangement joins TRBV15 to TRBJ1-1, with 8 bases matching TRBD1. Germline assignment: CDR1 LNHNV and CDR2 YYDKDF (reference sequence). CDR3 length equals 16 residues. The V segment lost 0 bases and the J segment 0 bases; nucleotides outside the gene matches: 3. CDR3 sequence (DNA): TGTGCCACCAGCAGAGACAGGACAGGGTTGAACACTGAAGCTTTCTTT. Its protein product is CATSRDRTGLNTEAFF.

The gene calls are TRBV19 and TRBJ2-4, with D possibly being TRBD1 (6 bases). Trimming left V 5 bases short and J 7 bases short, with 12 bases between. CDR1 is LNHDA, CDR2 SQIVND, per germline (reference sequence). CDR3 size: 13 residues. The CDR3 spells CASSRTVGNIQYF. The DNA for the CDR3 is TGTGCCAGTAGTCGGACAGTGGGGAACATTCAGTACTTC. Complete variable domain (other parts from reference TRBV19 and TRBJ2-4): DGGITQSPKYLFRKEGQNVTLSCEQNLNHDAMYWYRQDPGQGLRLIYYSQIVNDFQKGDIAEGYSVSREKKESFPLTVTSAQKNPTAFYLCASSRTVGNIQYFGAGTRLSVL.

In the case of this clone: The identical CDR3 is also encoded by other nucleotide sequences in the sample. CDR3 bases: TGTGCCTGGAGTGGGGGAGGGGATCAGCCCCAGCATTTT. Amino acid sequence: CAWSGGGDQPQHF. This chain connects TRBV30 to TRBJ1-5; D is perhaps TRBD1 (5 bases). This CDR3 has 13 residues. CDR1 and CDR2 from the germline V gene are GTSNPN and SVGIG (reference sequence). Deletions cut 1 base from V and 5 bases from J, with 9 bases between.

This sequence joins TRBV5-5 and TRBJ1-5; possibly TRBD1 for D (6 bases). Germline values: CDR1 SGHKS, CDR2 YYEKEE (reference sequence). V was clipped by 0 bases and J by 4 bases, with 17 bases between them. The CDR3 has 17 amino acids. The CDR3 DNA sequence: TGTGCCAGCAGCTTGGAGCCAGGGGAACGGCGGAATCAGCCCCAGCATTTT. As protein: CASSLEPGERRNQPQHF.

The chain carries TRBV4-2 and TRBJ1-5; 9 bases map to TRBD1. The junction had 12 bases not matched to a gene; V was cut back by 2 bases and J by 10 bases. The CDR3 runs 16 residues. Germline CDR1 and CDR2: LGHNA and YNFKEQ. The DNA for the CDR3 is TGTGCCAGCAGCCAAATACAGGGGGCGATGAGTGCACCCCAGCATTTT. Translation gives CASSQIQGAMSAPQHF.